These 16 T cell receptor beta chains came from one sample sequenced in a study of shared clonotypes between healthy human individuals. Selected positively for CCR7 and CD45RO-negative, naive CD8 cells excluded terminally differentiated effector memory CD45RA+ cells. This table comes from immunoSEQ multiplex PCR, and its TCRdb copy is limited to in-frame clones, with some not included. This sample has some 2.1 million clones, with 93% found just once. Sequences were obtained from naive CD8+ T cells from PBMCs. These receptor sequences come from a young man in good health. Some clones in this sample may be carry-over from other donors' samples.

The chain links TRBV5-6 to TRBJ2-5; TRBD2 might be the D (6 bases). Germline V lookup: CDR1 SGHDT, CDR2 YYEEEE. The ends were cut back, 4 bases at V and 6 bases at J, with 7 bases in the middle. There are 11 residues in the CDR3. The CDR3 bases are TGTGCCAGCAGCCTAGCGAAGACCCAGTACTTC. Encoded protein: CASSLAKTQYF.

This chain's CDR3 is CASSWRIGGVETQYF. The CDR3 nucleotides read TGTGCCAGCAGCTGGCGGATCGGAGGTGTGGAGACCCAGTACTTC. This chain uses TRBV7-9 with TRBJ2-5; possible D gene TRBD2, 5 bases. Germline CDR1 reads SEHNR; CDR2 reads FQNEAQ (reference sequence). V lost 4 bases and J 5 bases, leaving 17 bases between the germline ends. The length of the CDR3 is 15 residues.

This chain uses TRBV5-1 with TRBJ2-7, with D perhaps TRBD2 (6 bases). Trimming pared 4 bases from V and 2 bases from J, leaving 13 bases between. This CDR3 is 14 amino acids long. Looked up from germline, CDR1 is SGHRS and CDR2 is YFSETQ. This CDR3 reads CASSRGETPYEQYF. CDR3 coding DNA: TGCGCCAGCAGCCGCGGGGAGACCCCCTACGAGCAGTACTTC.

The chain links TRBV29-1 to TRBJ2-7; the D gene is possibly TRBD2 (5 bases). From germline, CDR1 is SQVTM and CDR2 ANQGSEA. Trimming removed 2 bases from V and 0 bases from J, with 14 bases in between. CDR3 length equals 15 residues. CDR3: CSVEMAGRPSYEQYF. The CDR3 DNA sequence: TGCAGCGTTGAAATGGCGGGCAGGCCCTCCTACGAGCAGTACTTC.

This clone came up once. The J gene is TRBJ2-5, the V gene TRBV27, with D possibly matching TRBD1 (6 bases). This CDR3 spans 15 amino acids. V lost 0 bases and J 4 bases, leaving 12 bases between the germline ends. From germline, CDR1 is MNHEY and CDR2 SMNVEV (reference sequence). CDR3 sequence reads: CASSLSGGQTETQYF. The CDR3 region has the DNA TGTGCCAGCAGTTTATCAGGGGGACAAACAGAGACCCAGTACTTC.

The V call is TRBV5-1, the J call TRBJ1-5; a weak D match, TRBD1 (6 bases). V was shortened by 2 bases and J by 2 bases, with 11 bases between the two germline ends. The CDR3 contains 15 residues. Per germline, CDR1 SGHRS and CDR2 YFSETQ. The CDR3 here is CASSLTGLRNQPQHF. CDR3 DNA sequence: TGCGCCAGCAGCTTAACAGGGCTACGCAATCAGCCCCAGCATTTT.

The rearrangement links TRBV23-1 to TRBJ1-4; no clear D gene. TRBV23-1 is identified as an open reading frame with a role that is uncertain. This CDR3 has 15 amino acids. Trimming pared 0 bases from V and 6 bases from J, leaving 11 bases between. This CDR3 reads CASSQSPEDDEKLFF. CDR3 nucleotide sequence: TGCGCCAGCAGTCAATCCCCAGAAGACGATGAAAAACTGTTTTTT.

The V call is TRBV27, the J call TRBJ1-1; no definite D call. V gave up 6 bases and J gave up 0 bases, with 8 bases separating them. The CDR3 has 13 amino acids. The germline V gene encodes CDR1 MNHEY and CDR2 SMNVEV (reference sequence). In nucleotides, the CDR3 is TGTGCCAGCAGCGTTTTCGTGAACACTGAAGCTTTCTTT. It encodes CASSVFVNTEAFF.

In its sample, this clone was seen a few times. This sequence joins TRBV7-3 and TRBJ1-1; D remains ambiguous. V lost 1 base and J 4 bases, leaving 7 bases between the germline ends. This CDR3 comprises 13 residues. Germline V gene data show CDR1 as SGHTA and CDR2 as FQGTGA. This chain's CDR3 is CASSLIGSTEAFF. The CDR3 DNA reads as TGTGCCAGCAGCTTAATTGGGAGCACTGAAGCTTTCTTT.

V is TRBV4-3 and J is TRBJ2-2; 7 bases fit TRBD1. The CDR3 is 15 amino acids. CDR1 and CDR2 from the germline V gene are LGHNA and YSLEER. V shed 1 base and J 3 bases; nucleotides not matched to a gene: 2. The CDR3 loop reads CASSQGQGHTGELFF. For the CDR3, the DNA is TGCGCCAGCAGCCAAGGACAGGGTCACACCGGGGAGCTGTTTTTT.

About this clone: Additional DNA sequences in this sample encode the identical CDR3. V usage is TRBV28 and J usage is TRBJ2-1; D may be TRBD2 (6 bases). V gave up 3 bases and J gave up 9 bases, with 6 bases separating them. This CDR3 comprises 11 residues. Germline V CDR1 and CDR2: MDHEN, SYDVKM. The CDR3 DNA reads as TGTGCCAGCAGTTTGGGAGGTGAGCAGTTCTTC. Translation gives CASSLGGEQFF. The full variable domain, rest sourced from reference TRBV28 and TRBJ2-1, is DVKVTQSSRYLVKRTGEKVFLECVQDMDHENMFWYRQDPGLGLRLIYFSYDVKMKEKGDIPEGYSVSREKKERFSLILESASTNQTSMYLCASSLGGEQFFGPGTRLTVL.

The CDR3: CASSPRGGPGEQYF. The CDR3 DNA is TGTGCCAGCAGCCCGCGAGGGGGCCCGGGGGAGCAGTACTTC. V usage is TRBV13 and J usage is TRBJ2-5, with a tentative D call TRBD1 (7 bases). V lost 5 bases to trimming and J lost 11 bases, with 21 bases between them. Germline values: CDR1 PRHDT, CDR2 FYEKMQ (reference sequence). The length of the CDR3 is 14 residues. Full variable domain (outside the CDR3, taken from reference TRBV13 and TRBJ2-5): AAGVIQSPRHLIKEKRETATLKCYPIPRHDTVYWYQQGPGQDPQFLISFYEKMQSDKGSIPDRFSAQQFSDYHSELNMSSLELGDSALYFCASSPRGGPGEQYFGPGTRLLVL.

This clone has more than one count but fewer than ten. This chain uses TRBV6-1 with TRBJ1-1; D is ambiguous. V was trimmed by 4 bases and J by 3 bases, leaving 12 bases between them. Germline V lookup: CDR1 MNHNS, CDR2 SASEGT. The CDR3 sequence is 14 residues long. The CDR3: CASSAGRRHTEAFF. The CDR3 DNA reads TGTGCCAGCAGTGCGGGTCGCCGCCACACTGAAGCTTTCTTT.

The chain links TRBV13 to TRBJ2-7, with unresolved D. Germline assignment: CDR1 PRHDT and CDR2 FYEKMQ (reference sequence). There are 12 residues in the CDR3. The V end lost 2 bases, the J end lost 2 bases, and 4 bases lay between the germline ends. CDR3 coding DNA: TGTGCCAGCAGCTTATCGGCCTACGAGCAGTACTTC. Residues: CASSLSAYEQYF.

The rearrangement uses TRBV27 and TRBJ2-7; 9 nucleotides align to TRBD2. Germline V gene lookup returns CDR1 MNHEY and CDR2 SMNVEV (reference sequence). This CDR3 comprises 15 residues. V was clipped by 2 bases and J by 3 bases; unmatched bases: 5. Here the CDR3 DNA reads TGTGCCAGCAGTTTACAGACTAGCGGCCTCTACGAGCAGTACTTC. Protein sequence: CASSLQTSGLYEQYF.

The chain couples TRBV6-5 to TRBJ2-7; D remains ambiguous. Trimming pared 5 bases from V and 4 bases from J, leaving 12 bases between. This CDR3 region has 13 residues. Germline lookup yields CDR1 MNHEY and CDR2 SVGAGI. CDR3 protein: CASSHLNKYEQYF. The CDR3 DNA reads TGTGCCAGCAGTCACCTGAACAAGTACGAGCAGTACTTC.